The 18 T cell receptor beta chains below were found in one sample sequenced in a study of blood T cell repertoires in COVID-19. Here immunoSEQ multiplex PCR was the method, and the copy in TCRdb shows in-frame clones only, minus some. There are about 210,000 clones in the sample; 80% to 90% occur only once, and approximately 8.1% lies in the top ten. The sequencing sample was made of peripheral blood. The receptors shown here come from a woman between 50 and 59 years old with active or convalescent COVID-19.

The genes are TRBV5-6 and TRBJ1-1, with 8 bases fitting TRBD1. Germline values: CDR1 SGHDT, CDR2 YYEEEE. CDR3 length: 15 residues. J gave up 3 bases and V 1 base, and 5 bases lay outside the gene matches. The CDR3 coding sequence is TGTGCCAGCAGCTTGTGGGACAGGCCCTACACTGAAGCTTTCTTT. It codes for CASSLWDRPYTEAFF. The full variable domain, in which reference TRBV5-6 and TRBJ1-1 provide the parts outside the CDR3, is DAGVTQSPTHLIKTRGQQVTLRCSPKSGHDTVSWYQQALGQGPQFIFQYYEEEERQRGNFPDRFSGHQFPNYSSELNVNALLLGDSALYLCASSLWDRPYTEAFFGQGTRLTVV.

V is TRBV24-1 and J is TRBJ2-2; D perhaps matches TRBD2 (5 bases). CDR1 is KGHDR and CDR2 is SFDVKD in the germline V gene. V gave up 3 bases and J gave up 3 bases, with 7 bases separating them. This CDR3 has 14 residues. Written as DNA, the CDR3 is TGTGCCACCAGTGATACGGGATACACCGGGGAGCTGTTTTTT. This gives the protein CATSDTGYTGELFF.

This chain connects TRBV11-1 to TRBJ1-6, with a weak D call TRBD1 (5 bases). The CDR3 is made up of 16 amino acids. In germline, CDR1 is SGHAT, CDR2 FQDESV (reference sequence). Trimming took 5 bases from V and 8 from J, leaving 19 bases between them. CDR3 bases: TGTGCCAGCAGCCGGGGGTTGGGACGGACCGATTCACCCCTCCACTTT. Its protein product is CASSRGLGRTDSPLHF.

J is TRBJ1-2 and V is TRBV29-1; TRBD1 matches 8 bases. Germline V CDR1 and CDR2: SQVTM, ANQGSEA. The CDR3 totals 13 residues. V dropped 4 bases and J dropped 3; count of bases not matched to a gene: 4. The CDR3 nucleotides are TGCAGCGTTGGGGACAGGCTTGACTATGGCTACACCTTC. This codes for CSVGDRLDYGYTF.

The sample holds one count of this clone. This rearrangement joins TRBV3-1 (or the pseudogene TRBV3-2) to TRBJ1-2, with a possible D match to TRBD1 (5 bases). The V gene lost 8 bases and the J gene lost 5 bases, with 18 bases spanning the gap. The CDR3 covers 14 residues. Germline V gene sequence: CDR1 LGHDT, CDR2 YNNKEL (reference sequence). The CDR3 DNA is TGTGCCAGCTGGGCAGACTTTGGGGGGTATGGCTACACCTTC. As protein: CASWADFGGYGYTF.

The chain couples TRBV29-1 to TRBJ1-2; TRBD1 matches at 7 bases. Germline V gene data show CDR1 as SQVTM and CDR2 as ANQGSEA. CDR3 length: 11 amino acids. V trimming: 4 bases; J trimming: 9 bases; junction bases outside the gene matches: 5. The CDR3 protein is CSVGRDSRYTF. The CDR3 region has the DNA TGCAGCGTTGGTAGGGACAGCCGCTACACCTTC.

The chain carries TRBV7-9 and TRBJ2-7; possibly TRBD2 for D (5 bases). V was pared by 0 bases and J by 2 bases, with 5 bases between. CDR1 SEHNR and CDR2 FQNEAQ come from the germline V gene (reference sequence). This CDR3 has 13 amino acids. CDR3 DNA: TGTGCCAGCAGCTTAGCCGGGACCTACGAGCAGTACTTC. Amino acid sequence: CASSLAGTYEQYF. Full variable domain (outside the CDR3, taken from reference TRBV7-9 and TRBJ2-7): DTGVSQNPRHKITKRGQNVTFRCDPISEHNRLYWYRQTLGQGPEFLTYFQNEAQLEKSRLLSDRFSAERPKGSFSTLEIQRTEQGDSAMYLCASSLAGTYEQYFGPGTRLTVT.

The gene calls are TRBV6-6 and TRBJ1-1; tentatively, D is TRBD1 (5 bases). V lost 5 bases and J 5 bases, leaving 12 bases between the germline ends. The CDR3 extends over 13 amino acids. The V gene's germline CDR1 is MNHNY and CDR2 SVGAGI (reference sequence). For the CDR3, the DNA is TGTGCCAGCAGTGACCGACAGATTACTGAAGCTTTCTTT. It translates to CASSDRQITEAFF.

This chain joins TRBV18 and TRBJ1-5; no clear D. Trimming removed 8 bases at V and 3 bases at J, with 17 bases between. The germline gives CDR1 KGHSH, CDR2 LQKENI. The CDR3 contains 15 residues. CDR3 sequence (DNA): TGTGCCAGCGCACGGGAGTCAGCCTACAATCAGCCCCAGCATTTT. Its protein is CASARESAYNQPQHF. Together with reference TRBV18 and TRBJ1-5, the CDR3 gives the full variable domain: NAGVMQNPRHLVRRRGQEARLRCSPMKGHSHVYWYRQLPEEGLKFMVYLQKENIIDESGMPKERFSAEFPKEGPSILRIQQVVRGDSAAYFCASARESAYNQPQHFGDGTRLSIL.

The V call is TRBV10-2, the J call TRBJ2-1; 15 bases agree with TRBD2. Germline lookup yields CDR1 WSHSY and CDR2 SAAADI. The CDR3 has 16 residues. The V segment lost 3 bases and the J segment 8 bases; nucleotides outside the gene matches: 5. The CDR3: CASSESGTSGGYEQFF. The DNA of the CDR3 is TGCGCCAGCAGTGAATCCGGGACTAGCGGGGGGTATGAGCAGTTCTTC.

The rearrangement joins TRBV3-1 (or the pseudogene TRBV3-2) to TRBJ2-1; tentative D call: TRBD2 (6 bases). The CDR3 consists of 12 residues. Germline-derived CDR1 and CDR2 are LGHDT and YNNKEL (reference sequence). V lost 1 base and J lost 9, with 7 bases in between. CDR3 residues: CASSQGTTEQFF. CDR3 DNA sequence: TGTGCCAGCAGCCAAGGGACTACTGAGCAGTTCTTC.

The chain links TRBV11-2 to TRBJ2-1; possibly TRBD2 for D (6 bases). V gave up 3 bases and J gave up 4 bases, with 19 bases separating them. Germline loops: CDR1 SGHAT, CDR2 FQNNGV. The CDR3 runs 17 residues. Here the CDR3 reads CASSFGHPGTLYNEQFF. DNA for the CDR3: TGTGCCAGCAGCTTCGGTCACCCCGGGACTCTTTACAATGAGCAGTTCTTC.

The rearrangement joins TRBV7-9 to TRBJ2-4; D is possibly TRBD1 (6 bases). The CDR3 sequence is 17 residues long. The ends were cut back, 2 bases at V and 1 base at J, with 15 bases in the middle. CDR1 is SEHNR, CDR2 FQNEAQ, per germline (reference sequence). CDR3 nucleotides: TGTGCCAGCAGCTTAAGTTTACAGGGCCGGGCCAAAAACATTCAGTACTTC. Translated, it gives CASSLSLQGRAKNIQYF. The full variable domain, with the rest looked up from reference TRBV7-9 and TRBJ2-4, is DTGVSQNPRHKITKRGQNVTFRCDPISEHNRLYWYRQTLGQGPEFLTYFQNEAQLEKSRLLSDRFSAERPKGSFSTLEIQRTEQGDSAMYLCASSLSLQGRAKNIQYFGAGTRLSVL.

The CDR3 coding sequence is TGTGCCAGCAGTTCCAGTGAGATGGACAGGGGTAGTCAGCCCCAGCATTTT. This codes for CASSSSEMDRGSQPQHF. The rearrangement uses TRBV28 and TRBJ1-5; 9 bases align to TRBD1. The CDR3 runs to 17 residues. Trimming cost V 4 bases and J 6 bases; bases outside gene matches: 13. Germline V gene sequence: CDR1 MDHEN, CDR2 SYDVKM.

V and J are TRBV30 and TRBJ1-6; TRBD1 aligns across 9 bases. J gave up 5 bases and V 3 bases, and 2 bases lay outside the gene matches. The germline CDR1 and CDR2 sequences are GTSNPN and SVGIG (reference sequence). This CDR3 has 14 amino acids. The CDR3 DNA reads TGTGCCTGGAGGGGGGACAGGGATAATTCACCCCTCCACTTT. This gives the protein CAWRGDRDNSPLHF.

V is TRBV5-4 and J is TRBJ1-2; D perhaps matches TRBD1 (5 bases). Germline V CDR1 and CDR2: SGHNT, YYREEE (reference sequence). The CDR3 covers 15 residues. Trimming pared 0 bases from V and 8 bases from J, leaving 17 bases between. This chain's CDR3 is CASSLGPGLKGGYTF. Here the CDR3 DNA reads TGTGCCAGCAGCTTGGGACCGGGACTTAAAGGGGGCTACACCTTC.

This chain uses TRBV5-4 with TRBJ2-2; D not resolved. CDR1 and CDR2 from the germline V gene are SGHNT and YYREEE (reference sequence). V gave up 6 bases and J gave up 4 bases, with 7 bases separating them. This CDR3 is 12 amino acids long. The CDR3 bases are TGTGCCAGCAACTACCCCACCGGGGAGCTGTTTTTT. Translated: CASNYPTGELFF.

This chain joins TRBV11-2 and TRBJ1-2, with a possible D match to TRBD1 (6 bases). CDR3 length: 15 residues. V lost 2 bases, J lost 6 bases, and 16 bases lay in between. The germline gives CDR1 SGHAT, CDR2 FQNNGV. CDR3 sequence: CASSLRLTGFHGYTF. The CDR3 nucleotides are TGTGCCAGCAGCTTACGGTTAACAGGGTTTCATGGCTACACCTTC.